Each of the 29 T cell receptor beta chains below was sequenced from the same sample in a study of T cells in localized non-small cell lung cancer. Some clones are missing from TCRdb's copy, which holds only in-frame ones; the method was immunoSEQ multiplex PCR. The table shows more than 25,000 clones, with about 90% occurring only once. The sample here was PBMCs, taken before any cancer treatment. The receptors were gathered from a man between 40 and 75 years old with stage II lung adenocarcinoma.

This clone appeared once. This CDR3 is CASTTGVTDTQYF. For the CDR3, the DNA is TGTGCCAGCACCACGGGAGTCACAGATACGCAGTATTTT. This sequence joins TRBV7-9 and TRBJ2-3, with a possible D match to TRBD2 (6 bases). The CDR3 extends over 13 amino acids. V lost 7 bases to trimming and J lost 2 bases, with 10 bases between them. Germline CDR1 and CDR2: SEHNR and FQNEAQ (reference sequence).

The CDR3 nucleotides read TGTGCCAGCAGCGTAGACCCGGACCACGAGCAGTACTTC. Its protein is CASSVDPDHEQYF. The rearrangement joins TRBV9 to TRBJ2-7; D is unclear. Germline values: CDR1 SGDLS, CDR2 YYNGEE. The V and J ends lost 0 bases and 5 bases respectively, with 9 bases between them. The CDR3 is 13 residues long.

V and J are TRBV9 and TRBJ2-1; 8 nucleotides align to TRBD2. The CDR3 runs to 15 residues. Germline V lookup: CDR1 SGDLS, CDR2 YYNGEE. V dropped 2 bases and J dropped 6; count of bases not matched to a gene: 7. CDR3 sequence: CASSVRTSSGNEQFF. CDR3 nucleotides: TGTGCCAGCAGCGTGCGGACTAGCTCGGGCAATGAGCAGTTCTTC.

The table lists this clone with a few counts. This CDR3 reads CASSRNGDYGYTF. In DNA, the CDR3 is TGTGCCAGCAGTCGGAACGGAGACTATGGCTACACCTTC. This chain joins TRBV2 and TRBJ1-2; D not certain. V was clipped by 5 bases and J by 3 bases, with 10 bases between them. The CDR3 runs 13 residues. Germline values: CDR1 SNHLY, CDR2 FYNNEI.

CDR3 protein: CASSRPGTGVLMDGYTF. The CDR3 bases are TGTGCCAGCAGCCGCCCCGGGACAGGCGTTCTTATGGATGGCTACACCTTC. The genes are TRBV4-2 and TRBJ1-2; 8 nucleotides match TRBD1. The CDR3 is made up of 17 amino acids. The V gene end was trimmed by 4 bases and the J gene end by 6 bases; junction bases not matched to a gene: 16. Germline CDR1 is LGHNA and CDR2 is YNFKEQ.

V and J are TRBV7-2 and TRBJ2-5; the D is unclear. CDR3 size: 17 residues. CDR1 is SGHTA, CDR2 FQGNSA, per germline. Trimming shortened V by 3 bases and J by 2 bases, and 19 bases separated the two germline ends. CDR3 loop: CASSFTRWQAFQETQYF. CDR3 nucleotide sequence: TGTGCCAGCAGCTTTACCCGGTGGCAGGCCTTTCAAGAGACCCAGTACTTC.

The V and J genes are TRBV10-3 and TRBJ1-5, with a tentative D call TRBD1 (6 bases). The CDR3 totals 14 residues. The V and J ends lost 11 bases and 0 bases respectively, with 14 bases between them. Germline values: CDR1 ENHRY, CDR2 SYGVKD. CDR3 residues: CARGTNNSNQPQHF. CDR3 in DNA: TGTGCCCGGGGGACAAACAATAGCAATCAGCCCCAGCATTTT.

This chain uses TRBV5-1 with TRBJ1-4, with 8 bases that match TRBD1. J was trimmed by 8 bases and V by 4 bases; bases with no gene match: 7. The CDR3 contains 14 residues. In germline, CDR1 is SGHRS, CDR2 YFSETQ. CDR3 in DNA: TGCGCCAGCAGCGAGGACAGGGCGGGGGAAAAACTGTTTTTT. Its protein is CASSEDRAGEKLFF.

V usage is TRBV28 and J usage is TRBJ1-3, with a weak D call TRBD1 (6 bases). The CDR3 loop spans 13 amino acids. V shed 11 bases and J shed 4 bases, with 15 bases lying between them. Germline CDR1 is MDHEN and CDR2 is SYDVKM. Here the CDR3 DNA reads TGTGCCGCCGAGGGGGAAACAGGAAACACCATATATTTT. The encoded protein is CAAEGETGNTIYF.

The rearrangement uses TRBV7-2 and TRBJ2-4; 7 bases agree with TRBD2. The ends lost 0 bases at V and 3 bases at J; junction bases unmatched: 8. Germline values: CDR1 SGHTA, CDR2 FQGNSA. The CDR3 has 17 amino acids. CDR3 protein: CASSLAGGTGSKNIQYF. CDR3 nucleotides: TGTGCCAGCAGCTTAGCCGGGGGGACCGGGAGCAAAAACATTCAGTACTTC. Using reference TRBV7-2 and TRBJ2-4 for the parts outside the CDR3, the full variable domain is GAGVSQSPSNKVTEKGKDVELRCDPISGHTALYWYRQSLGQGLEFLIYFQGNSAPDKSGLPSDRFSAERTGGSVSTLTIQRTQQEDSAVYLCASSLAGGTGSKNIQYFGAGTRLSVL.

There are a few counts of this clone. This rearrangement joins TRBV4-2 to TRBJ2-3; the match to TRBD2 covers 10 bases. The junction had 8 bases not matched to a gene; V was cut back by 8 bases and J by 6 bases. There are 14 residues in the CDR3. Germline loops: CDR1 LGHNA, CDR2 YNFKEQ. CDR3 amino acids: CASHSGRAPDTQYF. The CDR3 DNA is TGTGCCAGCCACAGCGGGAGGGCCCCGGATACGCAGTATTTT.

A few counts support this clone. The rearrangement uses TRBV6-1 and TRBJ2-1, with TRBD1 matching over 7 bases. Germline V gene data show CDR1 as MNHNS and CDR2 as SASEGT. The ends lost 7 bases at V and 7 bases at J; junction bases unmatched: 13. This CDR3 is 15 amino acids long. The CDR3 sequence: CASIDYSRGSNEQFF. CDR3 bases: TGTGCCAGCATCGATTACAGCAGGGGGAGTAATGAGCAGTTCTTC.

The rearrangement links TRBV29-1 to TRBJ2-1; D call uncertain. The germline V gene has CDR1 SQVTM and CDR2 ANQGSEA. Trimming took off 6 bases at V and 15 bases at J, with 9 bases between the two ends. The CDR3 totals 8 residues. The CDR3 spells CSVNSGFF. The DNA of the CDR3 is TGCAGCGTCAATTCCGGGTTCTTC.

J is TRBJ2-3 and V is TRBV28, with TRBD1 matching over 7 bases. There are 16 residues in the CDR3. The germline CDR1 and CDR2 sequences are MDHEN and SYDVKM. V was clipped by 6 bases and J by 0 bases; unmatched bases: 9. The CDR3, as DNA: TGTGCCAGCAGACCTGACAGGGATCGGAGCACAGATACGCAGTATTTT. Protein product: CASRPDRDRSTDTQYF. Drawing the rest from reference TRBV28 and TRBJ2-3, the complete variable domain is DVKVTQSSRYLVKRTGEKVFLECVQDMDHENMFWYRQDPGLGLRLIYFSYDVKMKEKGDIPEGYSVSREKKERFSLILESASTNQTSMYLCASRPDRDRSTDTQYFGPGTRLTVL.

The J gene is TRBJ1-4, the V gene TRBV10-3, with no clear D. Germline CDR1 reads ENHRY; CDR2 reads SYGVKD. V dropped 0 bases and J dropped 0 bases, with 11 bases sitting between them. This CDR3 has 17 residues. The CDR3 sequence: CAISESPGSATNEKLFF. The CDR3 DNA is TGTGCCATCAGTGAGTCTCCGGGTTCTGCAACTAATGAAAAACTGTTTTTT.

The V gene is TRBV18, the J gene TRBJ2-7; D remains unclear. V gave up 3 bases and J gave up 1 base, with 7 bases separating them. Germline assignment: CDR1 KGHSH and CDR2 LQKENI. The CDR3 runs 13 residues. The DNA for the CDR3 is TGTGCCAGCTCACCTACGGTGTCCTACGAGCAGTACTTC. This sequence encodes CASSPTVSYEQYF. Using reference TRBV18 and TRBJ2-7 for the parts outside the CDR3, the full variable domain is NAGVMQNPRHLVRRRGQEARLRCSPMKGHSHVYWYRQLPEEGLKFMVYLQKENIIDESGMPKERFSAEFPKEGPSILRIQQVVRGDSAAYFCASSPTVSYEQYFGPGTRLTVT.

V gene TRBV30 combines with J gene TRBJ2-3; TRBD2 might be the D (6 bases). This CDR3 is 21 amino acids long. Trimming stripped 3 bases from V and 3 bases from J, with 34 bases between. Looked up from germline, CDR1 is GTSNPN and CDR2 is SVGIG (reference sequence). The CDR3 region is CAWSEIGPGEEVGGTTDTQYF. For the CDR3, the DNA is TGTGCCTGGAGCGAGATTGGTCCGGGTGAAGAAGTCGGCGGGACTACAGATACGCAGTATTTT. The full variable domain, in which reference TRBV30 and TRBJ2-3 provide the parts outside the CDR3, is SQTIHQWPATLVQPVGSPLSLECTVEGTSNPNLYWYRQAAGRGLQLLFYSVGIGQISSEVPQNLSASRPQDRQFILSSKKLLLSDSGFYLCAWSEIGPGEEVGGTTDTQYFGPGTRLTVL.

J is TRBJ2-7 and V is TRBV11-3; 7 positions agree with TRBD1. The germline V gene encodes CDR1 SGHNT and CDR2 YENEEA. The V gene end was trimmed by 5 bases and the J gene end by 3 bases; junction bases not matched to a gene: 4. The CDR3 length is 13 residues. The CDR3 DNA reads as TGTGCCAGCAGCCTGGGACAGAGCTACGAGCAGTACTTC. Translation gives CASSLGQSYEQYF.

The chain has TRBV11-3 and TRBJ2-2, with no clear D. CDR3 size: 17 residues. The germline gives CDR1 SGHNT, CDR2 YENEEA. The ends were cut back, 1 base at V and 1 base at J, with 13 bases in the middle. CDR3 region: CASSLGFPRQNTGELFF. As DNA, the CDR3 is TGTGCCAGCAGCTTAGGTTTCCCGCGGCAGAACACCGGGGAGCTGTTTTTT.

This rearrangement joins TRBV28 to TRBJ1-5, with TRBD1 matching over 9 bases. Trimming took 5 bases from V and 8 from J; bases not matched to a gene: 4. The germline V gene encodes CDR1 MDHEN and CDR2 SYDVKM. The CDR3 is 13 residues long. This CDR3 reads CASSGQGLEPQHF. DNA for the CDR3: TGTGCCAGCAGTGGACAGGGGCTGGAGCCCCAGCATTTT.

V and J are TRBV9 and TRBJ2-7, with D possibly matching TRBD1 (6 bases). V was cut by 0 bases and J by 2 bases, with 12 bases left in between. CDR3 size: 15 residues. CDR1 and CDR2 (germline): SGDLS, YYNGEE. Written as DNA, the CDR3 is TGTGCCAGCAGCGTAGCTGGGGCAGGGGCCTACGAGCAGTACTTC. Its translation: CASSVAGAGAYEQYF.

The count of this clone is one. The CDR3 nucleotides are TGTGCCAGTAGTATAGATCTTTCCGGACTAGGGGGGGGTGATGAGCAGTTCTTC. Translation gives CASSIDLSGLGGGDEQFF. The V gene is TRBV19, the J gene TRBJ2-1; a weak D match, TRBD2 (7 bases). CDR1 and CDR2 (germline): LNHDA, SQIVND (reference sequence). Trimming removed 0 bases at V and 8 bases at J, with 23 bases between. There are 18 residues in the CDR3. Looking up the rest from reference TRBV19 and TRBJ2-1 gives the full variable domain: DGGITQSPKYLFRKEGQNVTLSCEQNLNHDAMYWYRQDPGQGLRLIYYSQIVNDFQKGDIAEGYSVSREKKESFPLTVTSAQKNPTAFYLCASSIDLSGLGGGDEQFFGPGTRLTVL.

This chain uses TRBV27 with TRBJ2-2; TRBD1 agrees at 11 bases. Trimming removed 4 bases from V and 8 bases from J; junction bases left unmatched: 6. The CDR3 extends over 15 amino acids. Germline CDR1 is MNHEY and CDR2 is SMNVEV (reference sequence). CDR3 sequence reads: CASSSGTGGRGELFF. The DNA for the CDR3 is TGTGCCAGCAGTTCAGGGACAGGGGGAAGAGGGGAGCTGTTTTTT.

The chain combines TRBV28 with TRBJ2-1; 8 bases line up with TRBD1. With 5 bases clipped from V and 5 bases from J, the junction kept 8 bases outside the gene matches. CDR1 is MDHEN, CDR2 SYDVKM, per germline. The CDR3 spans 15 residues. CDR3: CASSPDRGANNEQFF. CDR3 bases: TGTGCCAGCAGTCCTGACAGGGGCGCCAACAATGAGCAGTTCTTC.

This chain links TRBV5-6 with TRBJ2-5; 15 nucleotides align to TRBD2. The CDR3 contains 17 residues. Germline loops: CDR1 SGHDT, CDR2 YYEEEE. V lost 2 bases, J lost 5 bases, and 7 bases stayed unmatched. CDR3 protein: CASSFGLAGGGRETQYF. The DNA of the CDR3 is TGTGCCAGCAGCTTCGGACTAGCGGGAGGGGGTAGGGAGACCCAGTACTTC.

This clone has a single count. The chain couples TRBV28 to TRBJ1-6; D is uncertain. The CDR3 loop spans 16 amino acids. V dropped 3 bases and J dropped 0 bases, with 9 bases sitting between them. Germline CDR1 and CDR2: MDHEN and SYDVKM. The CDR3 bases are TGTGCCAGCAGTTTTAGTGGGGACTCCTATAATTCACCCCTCCACTTT. This encodes CASSFSGDSYNSPLHF.

The chain recombines TRBV28 with TRBJ1-5; a weak D match, TRBD1 (6 bases). The V end lost 7 bases, the J end lost 2 bases, and 12 bases lay between the germline ends. CDR1 MDHEN and CDR2 SYDVKM come from the germline V gene. The CDR3 totals 14 residues. CDR3 amino acids: CASTDPGGNQPQHF. The CDR3 DNA sequence: TGTGCCAGCACCGACCCAGGGGGCAATCAGCCCCAGCATTTT.

This chain connects TRBV5-8 to TRBJ1-1, with TRBD1 as a possible D gene (5 bases). CDR3 size: 15 residues. CDR1 and CDR2 (germline): SGHTS, YDEGEE. V lost 0 bases and J lost 4, with 13 bases in between. The CDR3 coding sequence is TGTGCCAGCAGCTTGGTTGGCAGGGAGAGCACTGAAGCTTTCTTT. Translating gives CASSLVGRESTEAFF. Drawing the rest from reference TRBV5-8 and TRBJ1-1, the complete variable domain is EAGVTQSPTHLIKTRGQQATLRCSPISGHTSVYWYQQALGLGLQFLLWYDEGEERNRGNFPPRFSGRQFPNYSSELNVNALELEDSALYLCASSLVGRESTEAFFGQGTRLTVV.

This clone was seen a handful of times. J is TRBJ1-2 and V is TRBV9; the match to TRBD1 covers 10 bases. The CDR3 has 14 residues. Germline trimming cut 3 bases from V and 8 bases from J; bases unmatched to any gene: 7. Germline V lookup: CDR1 SGDLS, CDR2 YYNGEE. In DNA, the CDR3 is TGTGCCAGCAGCGCCGGGACAGGGGTTTTGGGCTACACCTTC. Protein product: CASSAGTGVLGYTF.